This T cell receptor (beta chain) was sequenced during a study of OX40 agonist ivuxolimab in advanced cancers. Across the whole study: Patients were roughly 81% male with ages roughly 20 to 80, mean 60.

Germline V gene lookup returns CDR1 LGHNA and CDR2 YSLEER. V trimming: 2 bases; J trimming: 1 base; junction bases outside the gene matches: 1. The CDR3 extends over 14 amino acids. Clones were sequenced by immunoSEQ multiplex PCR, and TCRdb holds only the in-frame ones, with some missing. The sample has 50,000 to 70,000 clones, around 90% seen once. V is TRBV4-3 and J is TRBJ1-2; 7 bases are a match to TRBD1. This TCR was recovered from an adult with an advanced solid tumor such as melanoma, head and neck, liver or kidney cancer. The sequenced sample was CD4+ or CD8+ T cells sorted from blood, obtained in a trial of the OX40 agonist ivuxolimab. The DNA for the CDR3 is TGCGCCAGCAGCCAACAGGGGGTTAACTATGGCTACACCTTC. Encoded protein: CASSQQGVNYGYTF.